The 3 T cell receptor beta chains presented below share a single source sample, sequenced in a study of T cell repertoires in cytomegalovirus infection. For these receptors, no antigen is known. TCRdb analysed the reads with MiXCR anew, one entry per CDR3 protein. The sample has around 900,000 distinct CDR3 sequences; around 32% are singletons. The sequencing here drew on cultured CD8+ T cells from PBMCs, taken from culture after CMV antigen stimulation. The receptor source for this set is a human donor in good health (CMV status not recorded). Some clones in this sample may be carry-over from other donors' samples.

This chain joins TRBV19 and TRBJ2-2; no firm D call. Germline CDR1 is LNHDA and CDR2 is SQIVND (reference sequence). The V and J ends lost 5 bases and 3 bases respectively, with 10 bases between them. CDR3 length: 14 residues. CDR3 bases: TGTGCCAGTAGTCCCCACGGGTACACCGGGGAGCTGTTTTTT. It is translated as CASSPHGYTGELFF. Supplemented by reference TRBV19 and TRBJ2-2, the full variable domain reads DGGITQSPKYLFRKEGQNVTLSCEQNLNHDAMYWYRQDPGQGLRLIYYSQIVNDFQKGDIAEGYSVSREKKESFPLTVTSAQKNPTAFYLCASSPHGYTGELFFGEGSRLTVL.

This clonotype was seen ten or more times. The genes are TRBV7-8 and TRBJ1-2; 7 bases fit TRBD1. The CDR3 has 13 amino acids. Germline V gene lookup returns CDR1 SGHVS and CDR2 FQNEAQ. Trimming cost V 5 bases and J 4 bases; bases outside gene matches: 4. CDR3 in amino acids: CASSPGGIYGYTF. In DNA form, the CDR3 reads TGTGCCAGCAGCCCAGGGGGGATCTATGGCTACACCTTC.

This clonotype was detected a few times. The chain links TRBV6-1 to TRBJ1-2; D unresolved. The length of the CDR3 is 14 residues. CDR1 MNHNS and CDR2 SASEGT come from the germline V gene. Trimming removed 5 bases at V and 8 bases at J, with 18 bases between. This CDR3 reads CASSSQDRFGGYTF. CDR3 coding DNA: TGTGCCAGCAGTTCCCAGGACCGGTTTGGGGGCTACACCTTC.